This TCR beta chain was identified in a study of blood T cell repertoires in COVID-19. About the research overall: The United States, Italy and Spain were the sources of the acute and convalescent COVID-19 samples. In each case, the material was cDNA or gDNA derived from T cells, B-cell-depleted T cells, or PBMCs.

Method: immunoSEQ multiplex PCR; TCRdb's copy keeps in-frame clones and lacks some. The table shows more than 200,000 clones, with 86% occurring only once. The sequencing sample was made of peripheral blood. This sequence originates from a man in his thirties or forties with active or convalescent COVID-19.

The CDR3 sequence: CASSQVGGTGTYEQYF. The CDR3 coding sequence is TGTGCCAGCAGCCAAGTGGGGGGGACAGGGACCTACGAGCAGTACTTC. The chain combines TRBV4-2 with TRBJ2-7; TRBD1 matches 9 bases. Germline CDR1 LGHNA, CDR2 YNFKEQ. The length of the CDR3 is 16 residues. Unmatched junction bases numbered 6, after V lost 1 base and J lost 2 bases.